This entry is about one T cell receptor beta chain. What it recognizes is unknown. CDR1 is SGDLS, CDR2 YYNGEE, per germline. Between the trimmed V and J ends, which lost 3 bases and 3 bases, there was a span of 19 bases. The CDR3 covers 17 residues. The data originate from a study of cytomegalovirus exposure and HLA in healthy donors. Broader study findings: A list of approximately 150 TCR beta chains associated with cytomegalovirus was given. In a later analysis, compared with equally common non-associated chains, HLA-associated beta chains were more expanded.

This PCR relied on a set of 60 Vbeta primers and 13 Jbeta primers. Repertoires were generated with immunoSEQ multiplex PCR, while TCRdb's copy carries only in-frame clones and drops some. This table has about 110,000 clones, around 75% appearing once. The sample was PBMCs. This TCR derives from a man aged 30 to 39 in good health and CMV-seropositive. This sequence joins TRBV9 and TRBJ1-3; tentatively, D is TRBD1 (6 bases). CDR3 DNA sequence: TGTGCCAGCAGCGGAAGGGGGAGGGGGTCAAATGGAAACACCATATATTTT. Translating gives CASSGRGRGSNGNTIYF.